The 32 T cell receptor beta chains below were found in one sample sequenced in a study of T cells in Graves' hyperthyroidism and ophthalmopathy. It was RNA transcripts that yielded the amplified TCR beta CDR3 regions. The HTBI primer set served for first-round RT-PCR of the TCR CDR3. TCRdb redid the calling of the multiplex PCR reads with MiXCR, one entry per CDR3 protein. Found here are 600,000 to 700,000 distinct CDR3 sequences, over 12% of them singletons; the top ten hold roughly 4.3%. The sample consisted of blood. The receptors derive from a woman aged 40-49 years with Graves' ophthalmopathy.

Many counts were recorded for this clonotype. The chain combines TRBV28 with TRBJ1-2; unclear D gene. CDR1 and CDR2 (germline): MDHEN, SYDVKM. CDR3 length: 13 residues. The V end lost 4 bases, the J end lost 2 bases, and 8 bases lay between the germline ends. CDR3 sequence reads: CASSSNLNYGYTF. As DNA, the CDR3 is TGTGCCAGCAGTTCAAACCTAAACTATGGCTACACCTTC.

At least ten counts were recorded for this clonotype. The gene calls are TRBV10-3 and TRBJ2-7, with a tentative D call TRBD1 (5 bases). CDR3 size: 14 residues. V gave up 3 bases and J gave up 4 bases, with 13 bases separating them. Per germline, CDR1 ENHRY and CDR2 SYGVKD. The CDR3 loop reads CAISDAPRQYEQYF. The CDR3 DNA is TGTGCCATCAGTGACGCCCCACGACAGTACGAGCAGTACTTC.

This clonotype has a count of ten or more. CDR3 nucleotide sequence: TGCAGCGTGGGGGAGGGGTATCAGGAGACCCAGTACTTC. Translation: CSVGEGYQETQYF. The V call is TRBV29-1, the J call TRBJ2-5; TRBD2 agrees at 7 bases. V lost 6 bases to trimming and J lost 5 bases; unmatched junction nucleotides: 9. CDR1 is SQVTM and CDR2 is ANQGSEA in the germline V gene. This CDR3 comprises 13 residues.

This clonotype appeared many times. This chain links TRBV30 with TRBJ2-5; 7 bases align to TRBD2. The germline V gene has CDR1 GTSNPN and CDR2 SVGIG (reference sequence). There are 16 residues in the CDR3. J lost 1 base, V lost 0 bases, and 8 bases had no gene match. In DNA form, the CDR3 reads TGTGCCTGGAGTGTACGGGGGGTTGTAGGCCAAGAGACCCAGTACTTC. Protein sequence: CAWSVRGVVGQETQYF.

This clonotype was counted many times. The rearrangement links TRBV5-6 to TRBJ2-5; no reliable D call. Germline CDR1 reads SGHDT; CDR2 reads YYEEEE. V gave up 0 bases and J gave up 4 bases, with 7 bases separating them. The CDR3 runs 13 residues. The CDR3 protein is CASSLVPAETQYF. The CDR3 coding sequence is TGTGCCAGCAGCTTGGTGCCGGCAGAGACCCAGTACTTC.

This clonotype showed up many times. The V gene is TRBV12-3 or TRBV12-4, the J gene TRBJ1-2, with TRBD1 identical over 7 bases. The length of the CDR3 is 12 residues. V lost 6 bases, J lost 4 bases, and 2 bases stayed unmatched. The CDR3 DNA is TGTGCCAGCAGACGGGACAGCTATGGCTACACCTTC. This gives the protein CASRRDSYGYTF.

This clonotype was counted ten times or more. The rearrangement joins TRBV20-1 to TRBJ1-1; D is uncertain. V was pared by 4 bases and J by 4 bases, with 13 bases between. Germline lookup yields CDR1 DFQATT and CDR2 SNEGSKA (reference sequence). CDR3 length: 13 amino acids. As DNA, the CDR3 is TGCAGTGCTAACCCCAGCGGACGCACTGAAGCTTTCTTT. It encodes CSANPSGRTEAFF.

This clonotype was seen at least ten times. The chain combines TRBV29-1 with TRBJ1-1; no clear D gene. The CDR3 consists of 11 residues. V was pared by 7 bases and J by 3 bases, with 9 bases between. Germline CDR1 and CDR2: SQVTM and ANQGSEA. As DNA, the CDR3 is TGCAGCGCCATTCCGGACACTGAAGCTTTCTTT. This translates into CSAIPDTEAFF. The full variable domain, rest sourced from reference TRBV29-1 and TRBJ1-1, is SAVISQKPSRDICQRGTSLTIQCQVDSQVTMMFWYRQQPGQSLTLIATANQGSEATYESGFVIDKFPISRPNLTFSTLTVSNMSPEDSSIYLCSAIPDTEAFFGQGTRLTVV.

The table lists this clonotype with many counts. The V gene is TRBV6-5, the J gene TRBJ1-2, with 10 bases lining up with TRBD1. The CDR3 has 14 residues. Germline CDR1 MNHEY, CDR2 SVGAGI. J was trimmed by 5 bases and V by 2 bases; bases with no gene match: 2. The CDR3 spells CASSYGTGEYGYTF. In DNA form, the CDR3 reads TGTGCCAGCAGTTACGGGACAGGGGAGTATGGCTACACCTTC.

This clonotype was counted only a few times. The V and J genes are TRBV2 and TRBJ2-7; D is perhaps TRBD1 (6 bases). Trimming removed 7 bases at V and 0 bases at J, with 10 bases between. Germline assignment: CDR1 SNHLY and CDR2 FYNNEI. The CDR3 length is 13 residues. The CDR3 is CASTKDSSYEQYF. Written as DNA, the CDR3 is TGTGCCAGCACCAAGGACAGCTCCTACGAGCAGTACTTC.

This clonotype was detected many times. The chain is built from TRBV2 and TRBJ2-2; TRBD2 matches at 7 bases. J gave up 0 bases and V 5 bases, and 3 bases lay outside the gene matches. This CDR3 is 15 amino acids long. CDR1 is SNHLY, CDR2 FYNNEI, per germline. CDR3 residues: CASSPTSPNTGELFF. In nucleotides, the CDR3 is TGTGCCAGCAGTCCGACTAGCCCGAACACCGGGGAGCTGTTTTTT.

In its sample, this clonotype was seen many times. This chain joins TRBV28 and TRBJ2-7; a weak D match, TRBD2 (5 bases). V was trimmed by 6 bases and J by 7 bases, leaving 10 bases between them. Germline lookup yields CDR1 MDHEN and CDR2 SYDVKM. This CDR3 comprises 11 residues. The CDR3 nucleotides read TGTGCCAGCAGCGTACGGGGAGAGCAGTACTTC. Residues: CASSVRGEQYF.

This sequence joins TRBV12-3 or TRBV12-4 and TRBJ2-5, with 10 bases aligning to TRBD2. The CDR3 is 15 amino acids. V shed 3 bases, J shed 5 bases, and the junction held 6 bases outside the gene matches. The CDR3 DNA reads as TGTGCCAGCAGTTTCCGACTAGCGGGCGGGGAGACCCAGTACTTC. Translating it yields CASSFRLAGGETQYF.

Only a few counts were recorded for this clonotype. The V and J genes are TRBV6-2 or TRBV6-3 and TRBJ1-5; D is undetermined. Looked up from germline, CDR1 is MNHEY and CDR2 is SVGEGT. The CDR3 is 11 residues long. V was trimmed by 2 bases and J by 6 bases, leaving 2 bases between them. The CDR3 is CASSYPQPQHF. The DNA for the CDR3 is TGTGCCAGCAGTTACCCTCAGCCCCAGCATTTT.

In this sample, this clonotype turned up many times. The V and J genes are TRBV6-1 and TRBJ1-6, with D uncertain. V dropped 6 bases and J dropped 4 bases, with 7 bases sitting between them. This CDR3 has 13 amino acids. Per germline, CDR1 MNHNS and CDR2 SASEGT. DNA for the CDR3: TGTGCCAGCAGACAGAGTTATAATTCACCCCTCCACTTT. This encodes CASRQSYNSPLHF.

The sample holds many counts of this clonotype. The chain joins TRBV29-1 to TRBJ1-1, with D maybe TRBD1 (6 bases). The CDR3 loop spans 12 amino acids. The V and J ends lost 5 bases and 8 bases respectively, with 15 bases between them. CDR1 is SQVTM, CDR2 ANQGSEA, per germline. The CDR3 DNA sequence: TGCAGCGTTCACCGGGGGCCATCCGAAGCTTTCTTT. Translated, it gives CSVHRGPSEAFF.

The chain joins TRBV7-2 to TRBJ2-5, with 8 nucleotides matching TRBD2. This CDR3 spans 16 amino acids. Germline V CDR1 and CDR2: SGHTA, FQGNSA. V gave up 0 bases and J gave up 4 bases; unmatched junction bases: 7. For the CDR3, the DNA is TGTGCCAGCAGCTTAGCAAGGCTAGCGGGTACAGAGACCCAGTACTTC. Its translation is CASSLARLAGTETQYF. The whole variable domain, remainder taken from reference TRBV7-2 and TRBJ2-5, is GAGVSQSPSNKVTEKGKDVELRCDPISGHTALYWYRQSLGQGLEFLIYFQGNSAPDKSGLPSDRFSAERTGGSVSTLTIQRTQQEDSAVYLCASSLARLAGTETQYFGPGTRLLVL.

This clonotype has ten or more counts. The genes are TRBV29-1 and TRBJ2-7, with D possibly matching TRBD1 (5 bases). CDR1 is SQVTM, CDR2 ANQGSEA, per germline. V was cut by 5 bases and J by 3 bases, with 20 bases left in between. This CDR3 has 15 amino acids. The CDR3 spells CSVTGPSPRVYEQYF. CDR3 coding DNA: TGCAGCGTTACCGGTCCGTCCCCCAGGGTCTACGAGCAGTACTTC.

The table lists this clonotype with a few counts. The chain is built from TRBV28 and TRBJ2-7; possibly TRBD2 for D (5 bases). The CDR3 length is 14 residues. Germline V gene lookup returns CDR1 MDHEN and CDR2 SYDVKM. Trimming removed 6 bases from V and 4 bases from J, with 16 bases in between. For the CDR3, the DNA is TGTGCCAGCAGCCTTATAAGCGGAGCTTACGAGCAGTACTTC. Its translation: CASSLISGAYEQYF.

This sequence joins TRBV6-2 or TRBV6-3 and TRBJ2-7; 14 bases are a match to TRBD2. CDR1 MNHEY and CDR2 SVGEGT come from the germline V gene. V gave up 6 bases and J gave up 7 bases; unmatched junction bases: 8. The CDR3 has 15 amino acids. The CDR3 spells CASSTGLAGGGEQYF. The CDR3 bases are TGTGCCAGCAGCACAGGACTAGCGGGAGGTGGAGAGCAGTACTTC.

Comments on this clonotype: Given a much more abundant clone one base away, this may be a read error. The V call is TRBV29-1, the J call TRBJ1-2, with 7 positions matching TRBD1. CDR3 length equals 12 residues. The germline V gene has CDR1 SQVTM and CDR2 ANQGSEA. V lost 8 bases, J lost 6 bases, and 9 bases stayed unmatched. The CDR3 bases are TGCAGCTCCGCGACAGGGCTTAATGGCTACACCTTC. Translating gives CSSATGLNGYTF.

This clonotype was seen at least ten times. This rearrangement joins TRBV7-2 to TRBJ1-5; no clear D. In germline, CDR1 is SGHTA, CDR2 FQGNSA. The CDR3 is 13 amino acids. The germline V and J ends were trimmed by 1 base and 6 bases, with 7 bases remaining between them. CDR3 bases: TGTGCCAGCAGCTTAGAGGTTTTTCAGCCCCAGCATTTT. Encoded protein: CASSLEVFQPQHF.

This clonotype was counted many times. V and J are TRBV11-3 and TRBJ2-5; D not certain. This CDR3 is built from 13 residues. V lost 2 bases to trimming and J lost 4 bases, with 8 bases between them. Germline loops: CDR1 SGHNT, CDR2 YENEEA. CDR3 in DNA: TGTGCCAGCAGCTTAATGTCGGGAGAGACCCAGTACTTC. Translation gives CASSLMSGETQYF. The whole variable domain, remainder taken from reference TRBV11-3 and TRBJ2-5, is EAGVVQSPRYKIIEKKQPVAFWCNPISGHNTLYWYLQNLGQGPELLIRYENEEAVDDSQLPKDRFSAERLKGVDSTLKIQPAELGDSAVYLCASSLMSGETQYFGPGTRLLVL.

The sample holds a few counts of this clonotype. The DNA for the CDR3 is TGTGCCTGGAGTGTAGGGGGAGCGGGAACCTACGAGCAGTACTTC. Amino acids: CAWSVGGAGTYEQYF. The gene calls are TRBV30 and TRBJ2-7; a possible D gene is TRBD2 (7 bases). Germline V CDR1 and CDR2: GTSNPN, SVGIG (reference sequence). This CDR3 comprises 15 residues. The V and J ends lost 0 bases and 2 bases respectively, with 14 bases between them. Full variable domain (missing parts from reference TRBV30 and TRBJ2-7): SQTIHQWPATLVQPVGSPLSLECTVEGTSNPNLYWYRQAAGRGLQLLFYSVGIGQISSEVPQNLSASRPQDRQFILSSKKLLLSDSGFYLCAWSVGGAGTYEQYFGPGTRLTVT.

In this sample, this clonotype turned up a few times. The chain joins TRBV28 to TRBJ2-2; 8 nucleotides match TRBD1. This CDR3 comprises 14 residues. Germline V gene sequence: CDR1 MDHEN, CDR2 SYDVKM. J gave up 6 bases and V 7 bases, and 7 bases lay outside the gene matches. CDR3 region: CASIGQGPSGELFF. CDR3 DNA sequence: TGTGCCAGCATTGGACAGGGACCCTCCGGGGAGCTGTTTTTT.

At least ten counts were recorded for this clonotype. The V gene is TRBV7-6, the J gene TRBJ1-1; D possibly corresponds to TRBD1 (6 bases). Germline V gene sequence: CDR1 SGHVS, CDR2 FNYEAQ. V gave up 4 bases and J gave up 6 bases, with 15 bases separating them. CDR3 length: 14 residues. CDR3 in DNA: TGTGCCAGCAGCTCCATGACAGGAGGGTCTGAAGCTTTCTTT. Translation: CASSSMTGGSEAFF. Full variable domain (outside the CDR3, taken from reference TRBV7-6 and TRBJ1-1): GAGVSQSPRYKVTKRGQDVALRCDPISGHVSLYWYRQALGQGPEFLTYFNYEAQQDKSGLPNDRFSAERPEGSISTLTIQRTEQRDSAMYRCASSSMTGGSEAFFGQGTRLTVV.

This chain connects TRBV6-2 or TRBV6-3 to TRBJ2-7; 9 bases map to TRBD2. This CDR3 has 14 amino acids. Germline V gives CDR1 MNHEY, CDR2 SVGEGT. The ends lost 2 bases at V and 2 bases at J; junction bases unmatched: 1. In nucleotides, the CDR3 is TGTGCCAGCAGTTACCGCGGGGGGGCCTACGAGCAGTACTTC. The encoded protein is CASSYRGGAYEQYF.

In this sample, this clonotype turned up a few times. This chain connects TRBV4-1 to TRBJ2-4; 10 bases align to TRBD2. V shed 4 bases and J 7 bases; nucleotides not matched to a gene: 13. This CDR3 has 17 residues. Germline V gene sequence: CDR1 MGHRA, CDR2 YSYEKL. This chain's CDR3 is CASSPPSGAAGGNIQYF. CDR3 coding DNA: TGCGCCAGCAGCCCCCCTTCGGGCGCAGCGGGAGGGAACATTCAGTACTTC.

This clonotype was counted many times. This chain joins TRBV20-1 and TRBJ2-7; the D call may be TRBD1 or TRBD2 (5 bases each). V was trimmed by 0 bases and J by 2 bases, leaving 11 bases between them. This CDR3 comprises 14 residues. The germline CDR1 and CDR2 sequences are DFQATT and SNEGSKA (reference sequence). As DNA, the CDR3 is TGCAGTGCTAGAGATGGGACGGATCCCTACGAGCAGTACTTC. As protein: CSARDGTDPYEQYF.

The CDR3 region has the DNA TGTGCCAGCAGTCCCGACGACGTGCGGGTCTCCTACGAGCAGTACTTC. This gives the protein CASSPDDVRVSYEQYF. The chain is built from TRBV27 and TRBJ2-7, with D possibly TRBD2 on 5 matching bases. The germline V and J ends were trimmed by 5 bases and 0 bases, with 17 bases remaining between them. The CDR3 loop spans 16 amino acids. The germline V gene has CDR1 MNHEY and CDR2 SMNVEV (reference sequence).

Ten or more counts support this clonotype. This chain links TRBV6-2 or TRBV6-3 with TRBJ2-7; 12 bases map to TRBD2. This CDR3 has 17 amino acids. J was trimmed by 0 bases and V by 5 bases; bases with no gene match: 8. The V gene's germline CDR1 is MNHEY and CDR2 SVGEGT. The DNA for the CDR3 is TGTGCCAGCAGTAATCGACTAGCGGGAGCTCCCTCCTACGAGCAGTACTTC. Protein sequence: CASSNRLAGAPSYEQYF.

This clonotype has a count of ten or more. The chain carries TRBV6-2 or TRBV6-3 and TRBJ2-7; 10 bases match TRBD1. Germline CDR1 and CDR2: MNHEY and SVGEGT. The ends lost 6 bases at V and 3 bases at J; junction bases unmatched: 8. CDR3 length equals 15 residues. The CDR3 DNA is TGTGCCAGCAGCATAAGACAGGGGGCCGTCTACGAGCAGTACTTC. Translating gives CASSIRQGAVYEQYF.